The TCR beta chain described here comes from a study of tumor-infiltrating lymphocytes in primary liver carcinoma. In the case of this clonotype: This clone may be a read error of a much larger clone one base away.

It was unsorted whole blood that yielded blood RNA, and germline DNA was also extracted. The researchers drew roughly 4 milliliters of peripheral blood before surgery. CDR3 length: 14 residues. The investigators made TCR beta cDNA from approximately 0.5 ug total RNA, using a constant-region primer. Investigators got TCR beta libraries out of three nested multiplex PCR rounds, done with slightly modified ARM-PCR. The study ran its first two PCR rounds for roughly 11 cycles each, using TRBV1-TRBV30 forward primers and a C-beta reverse primer. In TCRdb, the multiplex PCR reads were re-called with MiXCR into one record per CDR3 protein. The table records hundreds of thousands of distinct CDR3 sequences, around 50% of them present only once.

This receptor was obtained from a woman in her thirties with primary liver carcinoma and hepatitis B virus infection. Sequencing input: peripheral blood. This sequence joins TRBV12-3 or TRBV12-4 and TRBJ2-2, with TRBD1 as a possible D gene (7 bases). The CDR3 spells CASSSGGSNGEPFF. DNA for the CDR3: TGTGCCAGCAGCTCAGGGGGGAGCAACGGGGAGCCGTTTTTT.